Shown below are 7 T cell receptor beta chains from a single sample sequenced in a study of blood T cell repertoires in COVID-19. Assay: immunoSEQ multiplex PCR; the TCRdb copy retains only in-frame clones and omits some. The table shows about 140,000 clones, with around three quarters occurring only once. The material sequenced was peripheral blood. Receptors originate from a man older than 75 with acute or convalescent COVID-19.

The chain recombines TRBV5-1 with TRBJ2-7, with TRBD1 matching 9 bases. The CDR3 length is 15 residues. From germline, CDR1 is SGHRS and CDR2 YFSETQ. With 0 bases clipped from V and 5 bases from J, the junction kept 6 bases outside the gene matches. The CDR3 spells CASSLVPGQGNEQYF. In DNA form, the CDR3 reads TGCGCCAGCAGCTTGGTACCGGGACAGGGCAACGAGCAGTACTTC.

This chain uses TRBV7-2 with TRBJ1-1; D is perhaps TRBD1 (6 bases). The CDR3 consists of 15 residues. The germline gives CDR1 SGHTA, CDR2 FQGNSA. V lost 2 bases and J 5 bases, leaving 15 bases between the germline ends. Written as DNA, the CDR3 is TGTGCCAGCAGCTTAACTTCTCAGGGGCGGACTGAAGCTTTCTTT. Translating gives CASSLTSQGRTEAFF.

The genes are TRBV5-1 and TRBJ2-1, with D possibly TRBD1 on 7 matching bases. Trimming took off 0 bases at V and 4 bases at J, with 11 bases between the two ends. There are 15 residues in the CDR3. Germline V gene sequence: CDR1 SGHRS, CDR2 YFSETQ. The CDR3 here is CASSLGGTDYNEQFF. The CDR3 coding sequence is TGCGCCAGCAGCTTGGGCGGGACAGATTACAATGAGCAGTTCTTC. The variable domain in full, completed from reference TRBV5-1 and TRBJ2-1, reads KAGVTQTPRYLIKTRGQQVTLSCSPISGHRSVSWYQQTPGQGLQFLFEYFSETQRNKGNFPGRFSGRQFSNSRSEMNVSTLELGDSALYLCASSLGGTDYNEQFFGPGTRLTVL.

For this clone: A junction boundary mismatches the germline segment, possibly from a read error. The gene calls are TRBV7-7 and TRBJ2-2, with 9 bases identical to TRBD1. Germline CDR1 reads SSHAT; CDR2 reads FNYEAQ (reference sequence). CDR3 length: 15 residues. The CDR3 protein is CASSVDRGITGELFF. In DNA form, the CDR3 reads TGTGCTAGCAGCGTCGACAGGGGGATCACCGGGGAGCTGTTTTTT. Variable domain in full (rest from reference TRBV7-7 and TRBJ2-2): GAGVSQSPRYKVTKRGQDVTLRCDPISSHATLYWYQQALGQGPEFLTYFNYEAQPDKSGLPSDRFSAERPEGSISTLTIQRTEQRDSAMYRCASSVDRGITGELFFGEGSRLTVL.

V gene TRBV5-4 combines with J gene TRBJ2-3; the D gene is possibly TRBD2 (6 bases). Germline values: CDR1 SGHNT, CDR2 YYREEE (reference sequence). CDR3 length: 17 amino acids. Trimming took 4 bases from V and 6 from J, leaving 24 bases between them. This chain's CDR3 is CASSLKKPGLGADTQYF. The CDR3 DNA reads as TGTGCCAGCAGCCTCAAGAAACCGGGACTCGGAGCCGATACGCAGTATTTT.

This rearrangement joins TRBV27 to TRBJ2-7; possibly TRBD1 for D (6 bases). The CDR3 loop spans 13 amino acids. From germline, CDR1 is MNHEY and CDR2 SMNVEV (reference sequence). V dropped 2 bases and J dropped 2 bases, with 7 bases sitting between them. The DNA of the CDR3 is TGTGCCAGCAGTTTAGGACAGCCCTACGAGCAGTACTTC. This sequence encodes CASSLGQPYEQYF.

Comments on this clone: Other DNA sequences in the sample encode the same CDR3. The V call is TRBV7-9, the J call TRBJ1-3, with TRBD1 identical over 12 bases. Trimming took 5 bases from V and 1 from J; bases not matched to a gene: 6. The CDR3 spans 17 residues. In germline, CDR1 is SEHNR, CDR2 FQNEAQ (reference sequence). The CDR3 bases are TGTGCCAGCAGCCCGGGACAGGGGGCAAGTTCTGGAAACACCATATATTTT. Translating it yields CASSPGQGASSGNTIYF.